These 4 T cell receptor beta chains came from one sample sequenced in a study of T cell changes during pregnancy in multiple sclerosis. The data were produced by immunoSEQ multiplex PCR, yet TCRdb's version contains in-frame clones alone and is incomplete. The profile shows 77,000 or so clones, over 85% of them singletons. The source was peripheral blood, collected in the second trimester of pregnancy. All receptors come from a female donor in good health, enrolled as a control in a pregnancy study.

The J gene is TRBJ2-3, the V gene TRBV5-4; 15 bases align to TRBD2. In germline, CDR1 is SGHNT, CDR2 YYREEE (reference sequence). This CDR3 has 19 residues. Losses at the gene ends were 4 bases for V and 1 base for J; bases not matched to a gene: 10. The CDR3 coding sequence is TGTGCCAGCAGCCTAATACGGACTAGCGGGGGGGCTGGCACAGATACGCAGTATTTT. Translation gives CASSLIRTSGGAGTDTQYF.

In DNA form, the CDR3 reads TGTGCCGGGGACAGGGGGACCTACGAGCAGTACTTC. Protein: CAGDRGTYEQYF. The rearrangement joins TRBV30 to TRBJ2-7; TRBD1 agrees at 11 bases. The V gene end was trimmed by 8 bases and the J gene end by 2 bases; junction bases not matched to a gene: 2. CDR1 and CDR2 from the germline V gene are GTSNPN and SVGIG (reference sequence). The length of the CDR3 is 12 residues. Together with reference TRBV30 and TRBJ2-7, the CDR3 gives the full variable domain: SQTIHQWPATLVQPVGSPLSLECTVEGTSNPNLYWYRQAAGRGLQLLFYSVGIGQISSEVPQNLSASRPQDRQFILSSKKLLLSDSGFYLCAGDRGTYEQYFGPGTRLTVT.

V is TRBV30 and J is TRBJ2-3, with D maybe TRBD2 (7 bases). The CDR3 length is 14 residues. V lost 2 bases and J lost 4, with 13 bases in between. Germline values: CDR1 GTSNPN, CDR2 SVGIG (reference sequence). DNA of the CDR3: TGTGCCTGGAGTAGGGGGGGCGGGGCAGATACGCAGTATTTT. Translated, it gives CAWSRGGGADTQYF.

CDR3 coding DNA: TGTGCCAGCAGCCAAGATACAGGACCACTAGCCAAAAACATTCAGTACTTC. Translation gives CASSQDTGPLAKNIQYF. The gene calls are TRBV2 and TRBJ2-4, with TRBD1 as a possible D gene (5 bases). Looked up from germline, CDR1 is SNHLY and CDR2 is FYNNEI. With 6 bases removed from V and 0 bases from J, the gap between germline ends came to 18 bases. The CDR3 runs 17 residues.